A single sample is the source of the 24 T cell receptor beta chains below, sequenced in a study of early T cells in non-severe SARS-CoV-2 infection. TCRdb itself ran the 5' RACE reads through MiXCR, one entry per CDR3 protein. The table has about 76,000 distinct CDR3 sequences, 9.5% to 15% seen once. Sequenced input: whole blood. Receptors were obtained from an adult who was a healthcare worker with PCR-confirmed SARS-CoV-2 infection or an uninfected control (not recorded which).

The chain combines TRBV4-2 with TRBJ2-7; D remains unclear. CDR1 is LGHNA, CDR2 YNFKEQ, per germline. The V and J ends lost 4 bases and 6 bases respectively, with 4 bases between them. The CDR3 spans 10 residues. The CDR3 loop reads CASSPGEQYF. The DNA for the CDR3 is TGTGCCAGCAGCCCGGGCGAGCAGTACTTC.

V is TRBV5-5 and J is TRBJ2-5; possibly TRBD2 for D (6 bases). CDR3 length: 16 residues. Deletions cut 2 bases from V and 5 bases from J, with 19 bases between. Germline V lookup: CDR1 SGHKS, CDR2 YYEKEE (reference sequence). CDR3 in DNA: TGTGCCAGCAGCTTACTAGCAGGTCCATCGTCGGAGACCCAGTACTTC. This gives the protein CASSLLAGPSSETQYF. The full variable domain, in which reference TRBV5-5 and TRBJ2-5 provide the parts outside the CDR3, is DAGVTQSPTHLIKTRGQQVTLRCSPISGHKSVSWYQQVLGQGPQFIFQYYEKEERGRGNFPDRFSARQFPNYSSELNVNALLLGDSALYLCASSLLAGPSSETQYFGPGTRLLVL.

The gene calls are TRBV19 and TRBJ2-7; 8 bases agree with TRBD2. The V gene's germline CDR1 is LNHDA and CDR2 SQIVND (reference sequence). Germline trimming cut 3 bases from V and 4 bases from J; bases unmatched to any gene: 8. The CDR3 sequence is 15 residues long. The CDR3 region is CASSIQAGGRYEQYF. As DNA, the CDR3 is TGTGCCAGTAGTATCCAGGCGGGAGGCCGGTACGAGCAGTACTTC.

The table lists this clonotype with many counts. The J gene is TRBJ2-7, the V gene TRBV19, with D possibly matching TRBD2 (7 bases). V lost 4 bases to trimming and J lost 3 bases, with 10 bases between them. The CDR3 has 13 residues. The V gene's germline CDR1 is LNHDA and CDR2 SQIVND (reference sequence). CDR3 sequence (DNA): TGTGCCAGTAGTACGGGGGGCGGCTACGAGCAGTACTTC. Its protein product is CASSTGGGYEQYF.

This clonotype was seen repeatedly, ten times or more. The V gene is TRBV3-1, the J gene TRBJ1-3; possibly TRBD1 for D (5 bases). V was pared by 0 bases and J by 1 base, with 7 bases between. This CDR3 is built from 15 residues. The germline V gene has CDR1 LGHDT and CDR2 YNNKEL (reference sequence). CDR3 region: CASSQEGASGNTIYF. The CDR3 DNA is TGTGCCAGCAGCCAAGAAGGGGCTTCTGGAAACACCATATATTTT.

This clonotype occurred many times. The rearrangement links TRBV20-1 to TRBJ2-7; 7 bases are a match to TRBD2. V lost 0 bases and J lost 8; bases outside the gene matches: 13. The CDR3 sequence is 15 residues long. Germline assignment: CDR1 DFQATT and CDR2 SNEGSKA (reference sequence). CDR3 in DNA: TGCAGTGCTAGAGATCCCCAGCGGGGTTCTAGCAAGCAGTACTTC. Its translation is CSARDPQRGSSKQYF.

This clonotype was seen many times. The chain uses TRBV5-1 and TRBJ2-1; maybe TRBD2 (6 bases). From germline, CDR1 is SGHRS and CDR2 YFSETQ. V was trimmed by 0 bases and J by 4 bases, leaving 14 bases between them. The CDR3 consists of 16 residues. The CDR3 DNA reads TGCGCCAGCAGCTTGGAGGGTAATAGCGGATACAATGAGCAGTTCTTC. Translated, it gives CASSLEGNSGYNEQFF.

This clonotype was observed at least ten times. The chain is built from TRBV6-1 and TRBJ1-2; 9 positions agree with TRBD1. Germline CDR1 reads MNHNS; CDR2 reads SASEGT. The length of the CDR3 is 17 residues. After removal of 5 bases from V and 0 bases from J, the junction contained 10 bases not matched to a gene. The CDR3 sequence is CASSRGQGSSTNYGYTF. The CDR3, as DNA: TGTGCCAGCAGTCGGGGACAGGGCTCCTCTACTAACTATGGCTACACCTTC.

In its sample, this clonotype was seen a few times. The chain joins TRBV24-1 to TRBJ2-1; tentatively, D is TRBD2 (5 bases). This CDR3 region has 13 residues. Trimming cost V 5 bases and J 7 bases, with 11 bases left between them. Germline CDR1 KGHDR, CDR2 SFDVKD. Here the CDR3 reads CATSGPEGNEQFF. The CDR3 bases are TGTGCCACCAGTGGACCAGAGGGAAATGAGCAGTTCTTC.

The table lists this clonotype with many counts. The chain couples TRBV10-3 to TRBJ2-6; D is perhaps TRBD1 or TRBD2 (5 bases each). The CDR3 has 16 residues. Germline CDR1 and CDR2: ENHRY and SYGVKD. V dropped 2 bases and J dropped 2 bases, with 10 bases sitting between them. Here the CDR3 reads CAISESVGAGANVLTF. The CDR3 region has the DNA TGTGCCATCAGTGAGAGTGTGGGGGCTGGGGCCAACGTCCTGACTTTC.

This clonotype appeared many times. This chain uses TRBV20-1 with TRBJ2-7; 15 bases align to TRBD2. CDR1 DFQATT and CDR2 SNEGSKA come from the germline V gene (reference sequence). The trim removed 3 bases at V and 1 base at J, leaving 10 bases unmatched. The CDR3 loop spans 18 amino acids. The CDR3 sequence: CSARPGLAGGKGSYEQYF. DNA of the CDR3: TGCAGTGCTAGGCCGGGACTAGCGGGAGGTAAAGGGTCCTACGAGCAGTACTTC.

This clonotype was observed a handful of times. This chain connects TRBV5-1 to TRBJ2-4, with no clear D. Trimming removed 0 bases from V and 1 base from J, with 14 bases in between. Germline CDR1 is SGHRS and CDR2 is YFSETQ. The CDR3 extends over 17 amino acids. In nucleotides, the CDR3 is TGCGCCAGCAGCTTGGATCTCAACGAAGGGGCCAAAAACATTCAGTACTTC. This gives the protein CASSLDLNEGAKNIQYF.

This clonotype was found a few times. Here the CDR3 DNA reads TGTGCCAGCAGCTTACCCCAATCTGGGGGCGGCTACACCTTC. Its translation: CASSLPQSGGGYTF. The chain recombines TRBV7-9 with TRBJ1-2, with TRBD1 as a possible D gene (6 bases). CDR3 length: 14 amino acids. Germline CDR1 is SEHNR and CDR2 is FQNEAQ (reference sequence). Trimming took 2 bases from V and 8 from J, leaving 15 bases between them.

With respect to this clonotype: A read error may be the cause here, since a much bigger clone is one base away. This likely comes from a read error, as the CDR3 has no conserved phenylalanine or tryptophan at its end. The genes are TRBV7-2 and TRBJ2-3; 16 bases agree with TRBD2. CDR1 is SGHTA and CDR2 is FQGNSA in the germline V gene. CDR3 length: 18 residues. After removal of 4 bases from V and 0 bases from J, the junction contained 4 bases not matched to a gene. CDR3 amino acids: CASSSPGLAGGSTDTQYL. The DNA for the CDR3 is TGTGCCAGCAGCTCCCCGGGACTAGCGGGAGGGAGCACAGATACGCAGTATTTG.

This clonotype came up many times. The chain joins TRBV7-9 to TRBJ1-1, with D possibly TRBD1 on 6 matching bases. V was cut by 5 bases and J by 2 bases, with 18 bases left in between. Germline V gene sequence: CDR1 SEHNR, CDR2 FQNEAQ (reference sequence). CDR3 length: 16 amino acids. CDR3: CASSGPPWGQNTEAFF. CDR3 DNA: TGTGCCAGCAGCGGACCACCCTGGGGGCAAAACACTGAAGCTTTCTTT.

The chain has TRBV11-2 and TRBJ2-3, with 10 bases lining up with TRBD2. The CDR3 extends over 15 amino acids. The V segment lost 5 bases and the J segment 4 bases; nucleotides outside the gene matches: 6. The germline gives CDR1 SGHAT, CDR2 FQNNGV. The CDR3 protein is CASSPSGSDSDTQYF. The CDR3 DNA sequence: TGTGCCAGCAGCCCTAGCGGGAGTGATTCAGATACGCAGTATTTT.

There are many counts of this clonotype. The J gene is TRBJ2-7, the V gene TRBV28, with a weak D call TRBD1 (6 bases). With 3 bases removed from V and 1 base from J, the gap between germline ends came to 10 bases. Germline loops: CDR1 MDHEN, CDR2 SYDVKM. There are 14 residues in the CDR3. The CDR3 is CASSFAQGSYEQYF. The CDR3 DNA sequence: TGTGCCAGCAGTTTTGCACAGGGTTCCTACGAGCAGTACTTC.

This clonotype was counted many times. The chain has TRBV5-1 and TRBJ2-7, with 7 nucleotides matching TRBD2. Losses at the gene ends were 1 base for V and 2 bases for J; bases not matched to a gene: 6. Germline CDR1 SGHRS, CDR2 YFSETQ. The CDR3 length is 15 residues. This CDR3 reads CASSLRSGTAYEQYF. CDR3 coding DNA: TGCGCCAGCAGCTTGAGAAGCGGGACTGCCTACGAGCAGTACTTC. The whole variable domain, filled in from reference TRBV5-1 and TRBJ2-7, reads KAGVTQTPRYLIKTRGQQVTLSCSPISGHRSVSWYQQTPGQGLQFLFEYFSETQRNKGNFPGRFSGRQFSNSRSEMNVSTLELGDSALYLCASSLRSGTAYEQYFGPGTRLTVT.

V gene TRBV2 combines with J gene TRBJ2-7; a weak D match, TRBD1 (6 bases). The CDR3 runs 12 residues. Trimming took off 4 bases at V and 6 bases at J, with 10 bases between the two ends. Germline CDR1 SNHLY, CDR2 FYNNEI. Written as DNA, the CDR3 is TGTGCCAGCAGTGCCCAGGGGTCCGAGCAGTACTTC. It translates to CASSAQGSEQYF.

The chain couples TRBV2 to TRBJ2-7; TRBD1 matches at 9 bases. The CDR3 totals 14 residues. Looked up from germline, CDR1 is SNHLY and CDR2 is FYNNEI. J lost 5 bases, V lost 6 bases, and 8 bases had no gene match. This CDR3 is CASRPGQGVHEQYF. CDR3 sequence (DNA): TGTGCCAGCAGACCGGGACAGGGAGTCCACGAGCAGTACTTC.

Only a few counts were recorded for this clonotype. CDR3 in amino acids: CASSFAGTGTQYF. The CDR3 region has the DNA TGTGCCAGCAGCTTTGCGGGTACAGGGACCCAGTACTTC. The rearrangement uses TRBV5-6 and TRBJ2-5; D tentatively reads TRBD1 or TRBD2 (5 bases each). V lost 2 bases and J lost 7, with 12 bases in between. CDR1 and CDR2 from the germline V gene are SGHDT and YYEEEE. The CDR3 has 13 residues.

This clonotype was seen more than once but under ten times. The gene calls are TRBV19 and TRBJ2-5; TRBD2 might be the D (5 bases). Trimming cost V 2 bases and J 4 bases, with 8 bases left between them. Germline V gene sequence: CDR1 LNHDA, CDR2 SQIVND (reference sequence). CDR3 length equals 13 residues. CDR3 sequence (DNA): TGTGCCAGTAGTATAAGAGGGCGAGAGACCCAGTACTTC. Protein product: CASSIRGRETQYF.

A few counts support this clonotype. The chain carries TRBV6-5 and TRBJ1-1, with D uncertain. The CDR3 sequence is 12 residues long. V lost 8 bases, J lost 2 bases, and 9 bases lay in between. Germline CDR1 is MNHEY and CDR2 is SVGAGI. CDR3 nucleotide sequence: TGTGCCAGCTGGGAAGGAAACACTGAAGCTTTCTTT. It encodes CASWEGNTEAFF.

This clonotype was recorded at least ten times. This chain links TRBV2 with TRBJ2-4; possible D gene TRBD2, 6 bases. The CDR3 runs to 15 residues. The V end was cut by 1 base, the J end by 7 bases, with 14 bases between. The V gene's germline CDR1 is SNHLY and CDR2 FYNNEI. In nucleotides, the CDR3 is TGTGCCAGCAGTGAAGGAGGGCTAGCGTGGAACATTCAGTACTTC. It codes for CASSEGGLAWNIQYF.